The source of this T cell receptor (beta chain) is a study of CD8+CD57+ T cells in acquired aplastic anemia. Of note for this clonotype: Its antigen is as yet unknown.

Selection for sequencing was limited to patients who had shown CD8+CD57+ cell expansion by flow cytometry. Everyone among the patients had severe acquired aplastic anemia. Trimming removed 4 bases from V and 4 bases from J, with 23 bases in between. Germline V lookup: CDR1 DFQATT, CDR2 SNEGSKA (reference sequence). The CDR3 sequence is 16 residues long. Template material for TCR beta VDJ and CDR3 profiling consisted of genomic DNA. One entry per CDR3 protein results from TCRdb running MiXCR on the reads. The sample has about 160,000 distinct CDR3 sequences, about 48% seen once; the top ten hold roughly 30%. The study, taken as a whole, reports: Patient and control CD8+ Simpson's diversity was not significantly different. The study identified 25 to 30 CD8+ CDR3 sequences shared by patients and controls.

The V gene is TRBV20-1, the J gene TRBJ2-7, with D tentatively TRBD2 (6 bases). The source of this sequence is a human donor with aplastic anemia. Material: sorted CD4+, CD8+, or CD8+CD57+ T cells (not recorded which) from PBMCs. The CDR3 here is CSATRPGLKDPYEQYF. In DNA, the CDR3 is TGCAGTGCTACGAGACCGGGACTCAAAGACCCATACGAGCAGTACTTC.